Reported below is one T cell receptor beta chain. Antigen unknown. These data are taken from a study of T cells after yellow fever vaccination. Study outcomes and limitations: After the booster, 96% of CD4 and about nine tenths of CD8 primary-response clones were re-detected. FACS-sorted repertoires could harbor abundant contaminating bulk-population clonotypes.

TCRdb reprocessed the 5' RACE reads via MiXCR and lists one record per CDR3 protein. The sample comprises hundreds of thousands of distinct CDR3 sequences, around 19% of which are singletons, and 18% rests with the top ten. The sequences come from PBMCs, collected before the yellow fever booster vaccination. The source is a man aged 18 to 30 who received the YFV17D yellow fever vaccine.

CDR3 region: CASSSDRGRKQYF. CDR3 DNA sequence: TGTGCCAGCAGCTCCGACAGGGGACGAAAACAGTACTTC. The V call is TRBV7-2, the J call TRBJ2-7, with 8 bases aligning to TRBD1. Germline values: CDR1 SGHTA, CDR2 FQGNSA. The CDR3 covers 13 residues. With V trimmed by 4 bases and J by 10 bases, 9 bases remained unmatched.